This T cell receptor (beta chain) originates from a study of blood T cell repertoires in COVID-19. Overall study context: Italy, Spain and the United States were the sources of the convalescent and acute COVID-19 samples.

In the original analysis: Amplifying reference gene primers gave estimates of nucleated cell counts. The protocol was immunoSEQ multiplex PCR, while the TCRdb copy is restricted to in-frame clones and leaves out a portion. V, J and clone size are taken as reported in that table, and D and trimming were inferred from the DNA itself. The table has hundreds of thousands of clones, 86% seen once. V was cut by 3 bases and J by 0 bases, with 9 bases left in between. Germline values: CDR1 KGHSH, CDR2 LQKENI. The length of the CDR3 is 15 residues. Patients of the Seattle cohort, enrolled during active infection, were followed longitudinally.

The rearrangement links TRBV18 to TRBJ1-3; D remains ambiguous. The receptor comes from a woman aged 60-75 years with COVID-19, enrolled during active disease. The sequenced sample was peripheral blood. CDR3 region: CASSPAVFSGNTIYF. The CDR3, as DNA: TGTGCCAGCTCACCGGCAGTCTTCTCTGGAAACACCATATATTTT.